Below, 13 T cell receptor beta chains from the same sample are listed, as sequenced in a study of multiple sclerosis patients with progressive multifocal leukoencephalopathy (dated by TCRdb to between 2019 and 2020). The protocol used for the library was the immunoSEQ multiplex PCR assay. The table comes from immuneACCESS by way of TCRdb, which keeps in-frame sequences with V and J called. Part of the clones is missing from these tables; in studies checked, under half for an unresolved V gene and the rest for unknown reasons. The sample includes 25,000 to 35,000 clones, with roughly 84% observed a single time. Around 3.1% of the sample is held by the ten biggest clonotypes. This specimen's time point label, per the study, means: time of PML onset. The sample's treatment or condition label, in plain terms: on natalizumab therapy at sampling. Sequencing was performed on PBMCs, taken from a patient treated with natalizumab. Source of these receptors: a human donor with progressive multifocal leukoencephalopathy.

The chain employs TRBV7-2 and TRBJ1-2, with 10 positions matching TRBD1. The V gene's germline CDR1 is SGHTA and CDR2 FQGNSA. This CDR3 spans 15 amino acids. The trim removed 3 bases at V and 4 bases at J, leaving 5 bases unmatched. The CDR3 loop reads CASSFQDRGPYGYTF. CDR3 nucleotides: TGTGCCAGCAGCTTCCAAGACAGGGGGCCCTATGGCTACACCTTC.

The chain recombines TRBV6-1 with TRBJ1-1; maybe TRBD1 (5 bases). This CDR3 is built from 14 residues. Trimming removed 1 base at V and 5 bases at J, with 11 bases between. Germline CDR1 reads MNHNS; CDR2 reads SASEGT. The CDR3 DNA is TGTGCCAGCAGTGAAGTGGGCCGGGGGACTGAAGCTTTCTTT. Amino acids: CASSEVGRGTEAFF.

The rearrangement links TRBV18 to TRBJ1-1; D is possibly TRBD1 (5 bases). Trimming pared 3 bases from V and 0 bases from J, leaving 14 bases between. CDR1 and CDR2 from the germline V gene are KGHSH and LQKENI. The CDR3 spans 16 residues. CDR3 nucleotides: TGTGCCAGCTCACCCCGACAGACTAACATGAACACTGAAGCTTTCTTT. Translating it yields CASSPRQTNMNTEAFF.

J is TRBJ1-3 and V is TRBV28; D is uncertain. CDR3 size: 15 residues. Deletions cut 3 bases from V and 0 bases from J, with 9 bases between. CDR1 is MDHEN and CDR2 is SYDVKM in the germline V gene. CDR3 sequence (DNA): TGTGCCAGCAGTTTCTCACAGTTCTCTGGAAACACCATATATTTT. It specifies CASSFSQFSGNTIYF.

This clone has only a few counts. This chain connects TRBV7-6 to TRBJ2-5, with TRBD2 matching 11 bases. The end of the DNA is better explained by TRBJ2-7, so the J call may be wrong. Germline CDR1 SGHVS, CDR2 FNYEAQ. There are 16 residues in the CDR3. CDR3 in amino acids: CASSFQTSGSQYEQYF. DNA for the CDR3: TGTGCCAGCAGCTTTCAAACTAGCGGGAGCCAATACGAGCAGTACTTC.

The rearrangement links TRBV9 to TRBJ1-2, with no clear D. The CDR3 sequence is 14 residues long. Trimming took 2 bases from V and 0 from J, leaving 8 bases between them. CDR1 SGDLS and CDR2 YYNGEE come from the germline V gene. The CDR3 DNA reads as TGTGCCAGCAGCGTCTCGACAACTAACTATGGCTACACCTTC. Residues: CASSVSTTNYGYTF.

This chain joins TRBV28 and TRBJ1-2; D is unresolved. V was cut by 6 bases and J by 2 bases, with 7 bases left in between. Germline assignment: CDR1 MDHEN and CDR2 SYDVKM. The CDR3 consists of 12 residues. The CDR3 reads CASRGSNYGYTF. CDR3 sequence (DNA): TGTGCCAGCAGAGGTTCCAACTATGGCTACACCTTC.

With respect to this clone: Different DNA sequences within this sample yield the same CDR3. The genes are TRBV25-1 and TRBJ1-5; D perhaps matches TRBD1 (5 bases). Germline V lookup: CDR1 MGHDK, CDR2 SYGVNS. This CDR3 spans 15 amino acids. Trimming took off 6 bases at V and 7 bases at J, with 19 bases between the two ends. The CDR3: CASSAARGDGQPQHF. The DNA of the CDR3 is TGTGCCAGCAGCGCGGCCCGAGGGGATGGCCAGCCCCAGCATTTT.

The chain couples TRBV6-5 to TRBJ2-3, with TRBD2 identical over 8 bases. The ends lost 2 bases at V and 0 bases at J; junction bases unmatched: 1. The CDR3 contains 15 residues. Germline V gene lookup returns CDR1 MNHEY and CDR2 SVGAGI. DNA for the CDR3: TGTGCCAGCAGTTACGCGGGGGGCAGCACAGATACGCAGTATTTT. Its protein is CASSYAGGSTDTQYF.

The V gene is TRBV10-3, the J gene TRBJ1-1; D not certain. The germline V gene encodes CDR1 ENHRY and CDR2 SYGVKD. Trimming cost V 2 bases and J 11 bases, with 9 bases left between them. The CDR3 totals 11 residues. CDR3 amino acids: CAISEGRQAFF. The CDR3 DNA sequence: TGTGCCATCAGTGAGGGTCGGCAGGCTTTCTTT.

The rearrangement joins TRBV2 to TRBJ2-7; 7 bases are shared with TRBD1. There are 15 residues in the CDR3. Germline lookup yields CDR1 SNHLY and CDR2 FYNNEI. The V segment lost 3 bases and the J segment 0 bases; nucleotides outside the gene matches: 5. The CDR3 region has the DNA TGTGCCAGCAGTGATCCCGGGACAGACTCCTACGAGCAGTACTTC. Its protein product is CASSDPGTDSYEQYF.

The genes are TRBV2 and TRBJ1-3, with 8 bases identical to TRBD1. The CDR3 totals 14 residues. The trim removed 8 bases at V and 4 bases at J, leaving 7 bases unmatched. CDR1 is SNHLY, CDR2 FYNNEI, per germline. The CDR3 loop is CASPARDRGNTIYF. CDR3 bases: TGTGCCAGCCCCGCCCGGGACAGGGGAAACACCATATATTTT.

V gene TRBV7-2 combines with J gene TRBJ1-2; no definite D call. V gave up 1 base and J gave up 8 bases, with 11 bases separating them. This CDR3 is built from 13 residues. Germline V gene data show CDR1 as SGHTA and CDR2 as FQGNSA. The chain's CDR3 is CASSLVPGTGYTF. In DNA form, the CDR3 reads TGTGCCAGCAGCTTAGTTCCGGGTACGGGCTACACCTTC. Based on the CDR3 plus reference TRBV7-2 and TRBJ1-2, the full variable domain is GAGVSQSPSNKVTEKGKDVELRCDPISGHTALYWYRQSLGQGLEFLIYFQGNSAPDKSGLPSDRFSAERTGGSVSTLTIQRTQQEDSAVYLCASSLVPGTGYTFGSGTRLTVV.